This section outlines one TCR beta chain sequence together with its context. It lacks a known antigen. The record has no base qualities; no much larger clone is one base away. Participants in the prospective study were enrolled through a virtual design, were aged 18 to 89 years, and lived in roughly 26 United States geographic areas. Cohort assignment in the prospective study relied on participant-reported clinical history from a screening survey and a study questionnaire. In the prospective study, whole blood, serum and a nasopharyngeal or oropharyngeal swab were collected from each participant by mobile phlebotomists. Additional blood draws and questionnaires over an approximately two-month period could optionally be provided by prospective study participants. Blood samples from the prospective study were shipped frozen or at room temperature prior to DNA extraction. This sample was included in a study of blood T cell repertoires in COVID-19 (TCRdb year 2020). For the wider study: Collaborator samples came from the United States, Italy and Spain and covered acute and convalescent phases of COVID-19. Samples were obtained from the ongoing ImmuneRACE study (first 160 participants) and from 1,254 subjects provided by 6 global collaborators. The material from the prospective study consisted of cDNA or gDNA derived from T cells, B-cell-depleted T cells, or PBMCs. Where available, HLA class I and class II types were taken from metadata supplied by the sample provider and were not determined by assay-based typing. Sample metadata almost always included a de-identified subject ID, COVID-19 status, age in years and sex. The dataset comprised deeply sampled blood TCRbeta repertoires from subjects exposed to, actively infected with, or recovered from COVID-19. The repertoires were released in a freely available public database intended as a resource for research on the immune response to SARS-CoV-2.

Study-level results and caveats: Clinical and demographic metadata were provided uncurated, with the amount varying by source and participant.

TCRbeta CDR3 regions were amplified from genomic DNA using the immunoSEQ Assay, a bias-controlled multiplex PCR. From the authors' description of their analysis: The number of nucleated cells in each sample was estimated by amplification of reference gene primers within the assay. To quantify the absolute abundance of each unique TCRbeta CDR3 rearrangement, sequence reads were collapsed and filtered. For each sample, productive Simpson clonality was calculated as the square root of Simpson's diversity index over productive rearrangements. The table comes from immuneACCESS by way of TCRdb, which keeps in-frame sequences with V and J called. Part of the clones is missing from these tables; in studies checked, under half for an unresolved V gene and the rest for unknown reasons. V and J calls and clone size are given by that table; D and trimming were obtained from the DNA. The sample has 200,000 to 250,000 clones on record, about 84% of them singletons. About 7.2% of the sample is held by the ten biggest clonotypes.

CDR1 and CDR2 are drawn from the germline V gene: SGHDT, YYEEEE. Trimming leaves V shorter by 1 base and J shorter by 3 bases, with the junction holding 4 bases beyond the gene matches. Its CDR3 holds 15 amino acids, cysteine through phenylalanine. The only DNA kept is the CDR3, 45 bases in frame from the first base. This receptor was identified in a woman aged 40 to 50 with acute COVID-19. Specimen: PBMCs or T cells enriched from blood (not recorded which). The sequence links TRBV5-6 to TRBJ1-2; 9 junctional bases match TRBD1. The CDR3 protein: CASSLRDRDYYGYTF. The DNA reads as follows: TGTGCCAGCAGCTTGCGGGACAGGGACTACTATGGCTACACCTTC.